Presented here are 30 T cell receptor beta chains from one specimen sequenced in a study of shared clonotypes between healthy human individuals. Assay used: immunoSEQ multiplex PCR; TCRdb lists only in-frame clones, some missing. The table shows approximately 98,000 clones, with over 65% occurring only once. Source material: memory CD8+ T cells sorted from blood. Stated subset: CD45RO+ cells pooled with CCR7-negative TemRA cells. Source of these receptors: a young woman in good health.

CDR3 DNA sequence: TGTGCCAGCAGCTTCGCGGGAGGGGTGAACGAGCAGTACTTC. Translation gives CASSFAGGVNEQYF. This sequence joins TRBV7-9 and TRBJ2-7, with 9 bases identical to TRBD2. Germline loops: CDR1 SEHNR, CDR2 FQNEAQ (reference sequence). Germline trimming cut 3 bases from V and 5 bases from J; bases unmatched to any gene: 5. This CDR3 is 14 amino acids long.

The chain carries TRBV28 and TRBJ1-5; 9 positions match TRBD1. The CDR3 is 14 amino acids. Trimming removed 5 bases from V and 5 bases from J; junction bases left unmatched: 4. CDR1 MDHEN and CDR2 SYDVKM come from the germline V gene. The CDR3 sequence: CASSSGTGHQPQHF. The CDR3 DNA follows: TGTGCCAGCAGTAGTGGGACAGGGCATCAGCCCCAGCATTTT.

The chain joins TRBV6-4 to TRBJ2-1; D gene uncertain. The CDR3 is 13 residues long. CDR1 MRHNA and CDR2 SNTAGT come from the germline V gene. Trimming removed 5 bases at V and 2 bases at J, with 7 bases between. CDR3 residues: CASSTDTYNEQFF. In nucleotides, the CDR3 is TGTGCCAGCAGTACAGACACCTACAATGAGCAGTTCTTC.

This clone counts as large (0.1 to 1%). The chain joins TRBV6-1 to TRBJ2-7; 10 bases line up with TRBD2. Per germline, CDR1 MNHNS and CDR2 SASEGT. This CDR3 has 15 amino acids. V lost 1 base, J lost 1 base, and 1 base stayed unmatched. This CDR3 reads CASSEEAGGSYEQYF. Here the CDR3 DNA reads TGTGCCAGCAGTGAAGAAGCGGGAGGGTCCTACGAGCAGTACTTC.

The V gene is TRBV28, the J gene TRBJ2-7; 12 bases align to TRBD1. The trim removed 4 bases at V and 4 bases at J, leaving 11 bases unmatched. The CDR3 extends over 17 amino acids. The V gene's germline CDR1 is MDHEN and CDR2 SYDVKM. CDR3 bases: TGTGCCAGCAGTTCCTCCCCGGGACAGGGGGCCGGGTACGAGCAGTACTTC. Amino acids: CASSSSPGQGAGYEQYF.

The CDR3 DNA reads as TGTGCCAGCAGTCCGGGACAGGGTAGTCTTGGGGCTTTCTTT. Translated, it gives CASSPGQGSLGAFF. The chain combines TRBV28 with TRBJ1-1, with 9 bases that match TRBD1. The germline CDR1 and CDR2 sequences are MDHEN and SYDVKM. CDR3 length equals 14 residues. Trimming took 5 bases from V and 11 from J; bases not matched to a gene: 12.

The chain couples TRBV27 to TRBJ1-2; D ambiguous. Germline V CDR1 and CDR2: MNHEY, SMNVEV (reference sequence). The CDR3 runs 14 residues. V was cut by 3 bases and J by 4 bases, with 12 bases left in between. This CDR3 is CASSFSWPFYGYTF. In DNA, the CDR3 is TGTGCCAGCAGTTTTAGTTGGCCTTTCTATGGCTACACCTTC.

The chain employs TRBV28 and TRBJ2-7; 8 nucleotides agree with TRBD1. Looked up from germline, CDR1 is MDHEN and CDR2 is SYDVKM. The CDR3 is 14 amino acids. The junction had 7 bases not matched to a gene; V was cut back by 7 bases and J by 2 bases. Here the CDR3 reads CASTRTGSAYEQYF. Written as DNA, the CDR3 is TGTGCCAGCACCAGGACAGGGTCGGCCTACGAGCAGTACTTC.

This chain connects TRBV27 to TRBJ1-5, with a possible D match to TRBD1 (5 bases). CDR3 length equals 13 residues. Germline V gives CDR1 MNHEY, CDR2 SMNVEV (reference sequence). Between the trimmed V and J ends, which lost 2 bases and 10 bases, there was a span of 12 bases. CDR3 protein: CASSLGGANPQHF. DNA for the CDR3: TGTGCCAGCAGTTTAGGGGGAGCGAATCCCCAGCATTTT.

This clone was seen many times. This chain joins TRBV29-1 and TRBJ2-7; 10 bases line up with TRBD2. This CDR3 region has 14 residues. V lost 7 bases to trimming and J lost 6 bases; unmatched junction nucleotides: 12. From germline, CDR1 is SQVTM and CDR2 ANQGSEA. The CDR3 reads CSARGPSGSSEQYF. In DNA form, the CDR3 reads TGCAGCGCCCGAGGGCCTAGCGGGAGCAGCGAGCAGTACTTC.

CDR3 loop: CASSEGLPYEQYF. The CDR3 DNA reads as TGTGCCAGCAGCGAGGGTCTCCCCTACGAGCAGTACTTC. The chain has TRBV5-6 and TRBJ2-7, with D tentatively TRBD2 (5 bases). The germline gives CDR1 SGHDT, CDR2 YYEEEE. V shed 4 bases and J shed 2 bases, with 10 bases lying between them. This CDR3 has 13 residues. The full variable domain, rest sourced from reference TRBV5-6 and TRBJ2-7, is DAGVTQSPTHLIKTRGQQVTLRCSPKSGHDTVSWYQQALGQGPQFIFQYYEEEERQRGNFPDRFSGHQFPNYSSELNVNALLLGDSALYLCASSEGLPYEQYFGPGTRLTVT.

The CDR3: CASSALDRGYGYTF. CDR3 nucleotide sequence: TGTGCCAGCAGCGCCCTTGACAGGGGCTATGGCTACACCTTC. This chain connects TRBV5-6 to TRBJ1-2, with 8 bases matching TRBD1. There are 14 residues in the CDR3. Germline V CDR1 and CDR2: SGHDT, YYEEEE. Trimming at V came to 4 bases and at J to 4 bases, leaving 6 bases not matched to a gene. The full variable domain, in which reference TRBV5-6 and TRBJ1-2 provide the parts outside the CDR3, is DAGVTQSPTHLIKTRGQQVTLRCSPKSGHDTVSWYQQALGQGPQFIFQYYEEEERQRGNFPDRFSGHQFPNYSSELNVNALLLGDSALYLCASSALDRGYGYTFGSGTRLTVV.

The DNA of the CDR3 is TGCGCCAGCAGCCAAGTTTGGAGGGAGACCGGGGAGCTGTTTTTT. Translating gives CASSQVWRETGELFF. V gene TRBV4-1 combines with J gene TRBJ2-2, with a weak D call TRBD2 (6 bases). The V end was cut by 1 base, the J end by 5 bases, with 11 bases between. This CDR3 region has 15 residues. The germline CDR1 and CDR2 sequences are MGHRA and YSYEKL.

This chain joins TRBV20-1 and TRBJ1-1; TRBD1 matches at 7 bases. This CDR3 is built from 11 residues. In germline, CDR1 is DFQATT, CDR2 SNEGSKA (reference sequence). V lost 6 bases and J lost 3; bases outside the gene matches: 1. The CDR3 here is CSADRDTEAFF. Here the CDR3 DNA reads TGCAGTGCCGACAGGGACACTGAAGCTTTCTTT.

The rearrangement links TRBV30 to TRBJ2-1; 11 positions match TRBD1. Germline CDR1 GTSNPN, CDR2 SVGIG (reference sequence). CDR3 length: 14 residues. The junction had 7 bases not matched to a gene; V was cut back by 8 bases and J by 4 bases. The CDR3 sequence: CAREGDRGYNEQFF. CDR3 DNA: TGTGCCCGGGAGGGGGACAGGGGGTACAATGAGCAGTTCTTC.

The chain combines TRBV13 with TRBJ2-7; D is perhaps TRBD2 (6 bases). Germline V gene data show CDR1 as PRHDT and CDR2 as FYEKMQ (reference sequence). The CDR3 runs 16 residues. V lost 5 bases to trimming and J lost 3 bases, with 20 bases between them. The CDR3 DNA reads TGTGCCAGCAGCCCCCGGGCTAGCGTCTCGATCTACGAGCAGTACTTC. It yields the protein CASSPRASVSIYEQYF.

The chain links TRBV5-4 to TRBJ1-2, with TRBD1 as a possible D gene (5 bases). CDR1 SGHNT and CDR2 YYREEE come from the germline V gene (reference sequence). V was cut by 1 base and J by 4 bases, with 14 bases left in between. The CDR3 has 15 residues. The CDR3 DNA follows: TGTGCCAGCAGCTTGAGGGCTGCGCAGGGCTATGGCTACACCTTC. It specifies CASSLRAAQGYGYTF.

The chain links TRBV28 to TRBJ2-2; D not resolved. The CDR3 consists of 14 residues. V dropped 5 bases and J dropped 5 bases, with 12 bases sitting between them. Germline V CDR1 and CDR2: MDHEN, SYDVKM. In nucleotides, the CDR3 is TGTGCCAGCAGTCTACCGGGTGAGACCGGGGAGCTGTTTTTT. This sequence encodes CASSLPGETGELFF.

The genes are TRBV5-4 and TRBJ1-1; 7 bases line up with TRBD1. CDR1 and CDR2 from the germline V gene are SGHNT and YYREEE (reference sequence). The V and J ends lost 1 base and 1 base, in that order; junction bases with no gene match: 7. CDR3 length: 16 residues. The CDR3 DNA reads TGTGCCAGCAGCTTGCAAAACAGGGGAGAGAACACTGAAGCTTTCTTT. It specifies CASSLQNRGENTEAFF. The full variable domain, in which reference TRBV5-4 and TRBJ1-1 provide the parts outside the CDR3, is ETGVTQSPTHLIKTRGQQVTLRCSSQSGHNTVSWYQQALGQGPQFIFQYYREEENGRGNFPPRFSGLQFPNYSSELNVNALELDDSALYLCASSLQNRGENTEAFFGQGTRLTVV.

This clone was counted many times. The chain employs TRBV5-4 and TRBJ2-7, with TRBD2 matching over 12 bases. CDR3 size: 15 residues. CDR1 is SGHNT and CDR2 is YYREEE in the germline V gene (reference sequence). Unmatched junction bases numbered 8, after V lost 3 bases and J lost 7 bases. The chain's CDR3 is CASSSRTGLAGEQYF. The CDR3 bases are TGTGCCAGCAGCTCCCGGACAGGACTAGCGGGGGAGCAGTACTTC.

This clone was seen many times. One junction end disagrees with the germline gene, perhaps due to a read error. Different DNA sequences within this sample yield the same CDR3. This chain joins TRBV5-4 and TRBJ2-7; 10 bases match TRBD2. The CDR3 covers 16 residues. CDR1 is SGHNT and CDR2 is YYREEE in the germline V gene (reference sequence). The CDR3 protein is CASSQGLAVSSYEQYF. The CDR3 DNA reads TGCGCCAGCAGCCAAGGACTAGCGGTTTCATCCTACGAGCAGTACTTC.

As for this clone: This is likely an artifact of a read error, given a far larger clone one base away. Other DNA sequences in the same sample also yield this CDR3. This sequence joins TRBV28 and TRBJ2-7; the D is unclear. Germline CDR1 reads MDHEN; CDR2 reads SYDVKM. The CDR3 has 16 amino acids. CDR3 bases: TGTGCTACAACCCGCCCGGCGGATGGATCGTCCTACGAGCAGTACTTC. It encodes CATTRPADGSSYEQYF. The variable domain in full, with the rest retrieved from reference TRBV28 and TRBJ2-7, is DVKVTQSSRYLVKRTGEKVFLECVQDMDHENMFWYRQDPGLGLRLIYFSYDVKMKEKGDIPEGYSVSREKKERFSLILESASTNQTSMYLCATTRPADGSSYEQYFGPGTRLTVT.

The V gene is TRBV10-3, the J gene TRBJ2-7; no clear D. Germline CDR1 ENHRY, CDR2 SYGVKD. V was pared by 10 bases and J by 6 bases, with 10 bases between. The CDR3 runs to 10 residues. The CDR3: CATSAGEQYF. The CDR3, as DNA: TGTGCCACCAGCGCCGGCGAGCAGTACTTC.

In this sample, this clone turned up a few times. This chain's CDR3 is CAWSRTGTSALEQYF. The CDR3 DNA sequence: TGTGCCTGGAGCCGGACAGGGACCAGTGCCCTCGAGCAGTACTTC. V is TRBV30 and J is TRBJ2-7; 8 bases are shared with TRBD1. V lost 3 bases to trimming and J lost 6 bases; unmatched junction nucleotides: 13. Germline CDR1 is GTSNPN and CDR2 is SVGIG (reference sequence). This CDR3 contains 15 residues.

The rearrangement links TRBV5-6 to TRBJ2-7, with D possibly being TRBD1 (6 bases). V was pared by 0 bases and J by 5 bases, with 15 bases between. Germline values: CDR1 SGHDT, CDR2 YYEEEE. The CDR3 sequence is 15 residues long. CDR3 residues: CASSLAFAGVNEQYF. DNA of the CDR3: TGTGCCAGCAGCTTGGCCTTTGCAGGGGTCAACGAGCAGTACTTC.

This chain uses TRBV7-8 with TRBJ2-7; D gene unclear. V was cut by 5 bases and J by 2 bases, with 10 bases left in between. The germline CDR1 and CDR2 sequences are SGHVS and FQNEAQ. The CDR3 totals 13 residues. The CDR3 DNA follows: TGTGCCAGCAGCCTCCATTTGGCCTACGAGCAGTACTTC. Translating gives CASSLHLAYEQYF.

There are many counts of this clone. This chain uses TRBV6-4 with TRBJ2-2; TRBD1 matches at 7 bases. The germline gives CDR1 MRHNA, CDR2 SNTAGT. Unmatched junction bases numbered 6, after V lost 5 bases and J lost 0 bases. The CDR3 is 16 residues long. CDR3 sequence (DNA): TGTGCCAGCAGTTACTTGCAGGGGGCGAACACCGGGGAGCTGTTTTTT. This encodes CASSYLQGANTGELFF.

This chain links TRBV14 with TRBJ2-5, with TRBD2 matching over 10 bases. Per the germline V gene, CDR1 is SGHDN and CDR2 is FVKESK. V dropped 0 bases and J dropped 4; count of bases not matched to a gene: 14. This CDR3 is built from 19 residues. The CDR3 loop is CASSQDNFEIAGGGETQYF. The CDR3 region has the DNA TGTGCCAGCAGCCAAGATAATTTTGAGATAGCGGGAGGAGGAGAGACCCAGTACTTC.

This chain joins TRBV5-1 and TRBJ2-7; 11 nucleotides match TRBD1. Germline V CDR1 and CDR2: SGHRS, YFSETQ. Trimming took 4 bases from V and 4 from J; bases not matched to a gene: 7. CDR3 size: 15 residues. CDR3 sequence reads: CASSDRTGGWYEQYF. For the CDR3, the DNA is TGCGCCAGCAGCGATCGGACAGGGGGCTGGTACGAGCAGTACTTC.

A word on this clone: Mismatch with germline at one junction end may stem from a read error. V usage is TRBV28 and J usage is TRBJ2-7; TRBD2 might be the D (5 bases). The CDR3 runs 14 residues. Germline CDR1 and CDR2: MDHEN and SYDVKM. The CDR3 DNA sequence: TGTGCCAGCAGTGCCCAATCTAGAGCGGCCGGGTGGGACTTC. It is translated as CASSAQSRAAGWDF.